Here is one TCR beta chain with its context. Grouping used clinical history reported by participants in a survey and questionnaire. Data came from immunoSEQ multiplex PCR; TCRdb stores just in-frame clones and leaves some out. The sample contains approximately 340,000 clones, more than 85% of which appear only once. This sample was included in a study of blood T cell repertoires in COVID-19. Across the study: The samples span acute and convalescent COVID-19 from the United States, Italy and Spain. PBMCs, B-cell-depleted T cells, or T cells provided the cDNA or gDNA that made up the material.

V gave up 4 bases and J gave up 4 bases; unmatched junction bases: 3. Per the germline V gene, CDR1 is SGHRS and CDR2 is YFSETQ. The CDR3 extends over 13 amino acids. The gene calls are TRBV5-1 and TRBJ1-2; 8 bases match TRBD1. Sample: PBMCs or T cells enriched from blood (not recorded which). This sequence was found in a woman aged 40 to 50 who had been exposed to COVID-19. The CDR3 reads CASSTGTGYGYTF. CDR3 nucleotide sequence: TGCGCCAGCAGCACCGGGACAGGCTATGGCTACACCTTC.